This T cell receptor beta chain was captured in a study of blood T cell repertoires in COVID-19. With 4 bases removed from V and 4 bases from J, the gap between germline ends came to 11 bases. CDR1 and CDR2 (germline): SGHDT, YYEEEE. This CDR3 has 13 residues. The repertoire was sequenced with immunoSEQ multiplex PCR; TCRdb's copy has only in-frame clones and lacks some. The sample has about 300,000 clones; approximately 92% are singletons. The sample consisted of PBMCs or T cells enriched from blood (not recorded which). The origin of this receptor is a woman aged 25 to 39 who had recovered from COVID-19. The rearrangement joins TRBV5-6 to TRBJ1-2, with D hard to call. CDR3 protein: CASSGLDGYGYTF. The CDR3 DNA sequence: TGTGCCAGCAGCGGACTGGATGGCTATGGCTACACCTTC.